These 8 T cell receptor beta chains were all obtained from the same sample, sequenced in a study of T cells after yellow fever vaccination. TCRdb re-called the 5' RACE reads through MiXCR, storing one row per CDR3 protein. Among almost 600,000 distinct CDR3 sequences listed, about 13% were seen once. This material consisted of PBMCs, taken on the day of the yellow fever booster vaccination. Receptors originate from a man aged 25 to 40 who received the YFV17D yellow fever vaccine.

This clonotype was counted a few times. The chain carries TRBV29-1 and TRBJ2-6, with D unresolved. V lost 4 bases to trimming and J lost 0 bases, with 7 bases between them. CDR1 and CDR2 from the germline V gene are SQVTM and ANQGSEA. The length of the CDR3 is 14 residues. The CDR3 DNA reads TGCAGCGTTGTGTTACACTCTGGGGCCAACGTCCTGACTTTC. It codes for CSVVLHSGANVLTF.

On this clonotype itself: A junction end diverges from the germline sequence, so it may reflect a read error. The chain couples TRBV12-3 or TRBV12-4 to TRBJ2-2; D possibly corresponds to TRBD2 (6 bases). There are 16 residues in the CDR3. The CDR3, as DNA: TGTGCCAGCAGTTTCATTCTAGCGCAGAACACCGGGGAGCAGTTTTTT. Protein: CASSFILAQNTGEQFF.

This chain connects TRBV5-6 to TRBJ2-7, with D possibly being TRBD2 (6 bases). This CDR3 is 13 amino acids long. Trimming removed 7 bases at V and 4 bases at J, with 15 bases between. Germline V gives CDR1 SGHDT, CDR2 YYEEEE. As DNA, the CDR3 is TGTGCCAGCGGACCGGGACTTCATTACGAGCAGTACTTC. It encodes CASGPGLHYEQYF.

In its sample, this clonotype was seen a few times. The CDR3 loop is CASSVDPGTSGNEQYF. In nucleotides, the CDR3 is TGTGCCAGCAGCGTAGATCCCGGGACTAGCGGTAACGAGCAGTACTTC. The chain joins TRBV9 to TRBJ2-7; 11 bases line up with TRBD2. Losses at the gene ends were 0 bases for V and 5 bases for J; bases not matched to a gene: 7. CDR1 is SGDLS, CDR2 YYNGEE, per germline. CDR3 length: 16 amino acids. The whole variable domain, filled in from reference TRBV9 and TRBJ2-7, reads DSGVTQTPKHLITATGQRVTLRCSPRSGDLSVYWYQQSLDQGLQFLIQYYNGEERAKGNILERFSAQQFPDLHSELNLSSLELGDSALYFCASSVDPGTSGNEQYFGPGTRLTVT.

The chain employs TRBV20-1 and TRBJ2-7; D not resolved. This CDR3 has 13 amino acids. V was clipped by 8 bases and J by 0 bases, with 14 bases between them. The germline CDR1 and CDR2 sequences are DFQATT and SNEGSKA (reference sequence). The CDR3 nucleotides read TGCAGTAGTCGGCCCGAAAGCTCCTACGAGCAGTACTTC. This gives the protein CSSRPESSYEQYF.

This clonotype turned up a few times. CDR3 residues: CASSSTRGLQETQYF. The CDR3 bases are TGTGCCAGCAGCTCCACACGGGGCCTACAAGAGACCCAGTACTTC. The rearrangement links TRBV11-1 to TRBJ2-5; the D call may be TRBD1 or TRBD2 (5 bases each). The germline V gene has CDR1 SGHAT and CDR2 FQDESV (reference sequence). Between the trimmed V and J ends, which lost 4 bases and 2 bases, there was a span of 14 bases. The length of the CDR3 is 15 residues.

The count of this clonotype is one. The rearrangement uses TRBV7-9 and TRBJ1-5; D is perhaps TRBD1 (5 bases). V was cut by 5 bases and J by 4 bases, with 18 bases left in between. Per germline, CDR1 SEHNR and CDR2 FQNEAQ (reference sequence). This CDR3 contains 16 residues. CDR3: CASSLGHKDKNQPQHF. The DNA for the CDR3 is TGTGCCAGCAGCCTAGGGCACAAGGACAAGAATCAGCCCCAGCATTTT.

The rearrangement joins TRBV30 to TRBJ2-5; TRBD2 matches at 10 bases. The CDR3 extends over 14 amino acids. Germline assignment: CDR1 GTSNPN and CDR2 SVGIG (reference sequence). J gave up 3 bases and V 0 bases, and 1 base lay outside the gene matches. The CDR3 nucleotides are TGTGCCTGGAGTGTAACTAGCGGGAAAGAGACCCAGTACTTC. It translates to CAWSVTSGKETQYF. The full variable domain, with the rest looked up from reference TRBV30 and TRBJ2-5, is SQTIHQWPATLVQPVGSPLSLECTVEGTSNPNLYWYRQAAGRGLQLLFYSVGIGQISSEVPQNLSASRPQDRQFILSSKKLLLSDSGFYLCAWSVTSGKETQYFGPGTRLLVL.